Listed below are T cell receptor beta chains from one sample, sequenced in a study of cytomegalovirus exposure and HLA in healthy donors. Data came from immunoSEQ multiplex PCR; TCRdb stores just in-frame clones and leaves some out. The data contain 100,000 to 150,000 clones, approximately 69% of them singletons. The source material was PBMCs. The receptors were gathered from a man between 35 and 55 years old in good health and CMV-seropositive. Both conserved end residues are part of each CDR3. Each record gives: V gene, clone size, D gene, J gene, CDR3 DNA, CDR3 protein. A D gene is named only where the DNA matches it firmly. The size field is filled for only some rows; it gives once, few, many or a size class.

V gene: TRBV9; clone size: .; D gene: .; J gene: TRBJ2-3; CDR3 DNA: TGTGCCAGCAGGGCGGCGGGGGCCTCCACAGATACGCAGTATTTT; CDR3 protein: CASRAAGASTDTQYF
V gene: TRBV27; clone size: few; D gene: TRBD1; J gene: TRBJ1-5; CDR3 DNA: TGTGCCAGCAGTCCCTGGACAGGGGGCTTTAATCAGCCCCAGCATTTT; CDR3 protein: CASSPWTGGFNQPQHF
V gene: TRBV15; clone size: .; D gene: TRBD1; J gene: TRBJ1-5; CDR3 DNA: TGTGCCACCAGCTGGACAGGGGATCAGCCCCAGCATTTT; CDR3 protein: CATSWTGDQPQHF
V gene: TRBV4-2; clone size: .; D gene: .; J gene: TRBJ1-3; CDR3 DNA: TGTGCCAGCAGCCAAGGGCCCACGGGGGGCTCTGGAAACACCATATATTTT; CDR3 protein: CASSQGPTGGSGNTIYF
V gene: TRBV27; clone size: .; D gene: .; J gene: TRBJ1-1; CDR3 DNA: TGTGCCAGCAGTCTGACAGCGAACACTGAAGCTTTCTTT; CDR3 protein: CASSLTANTEAFF
V gene: TRBV13; clone size: .; D gene: .; J gene: TRBJ2-1; CDR3 DNA: TGTGCCAGCAGCCCTTTCAGCGGCCCGTACAATGAGCAGTTCTTC; CDR3 protein: CASSPFSGPYNEQFF
V gene: TRBV2; clone size: .; D gene: TRBD1; J gene: TRBJ1-4; CDR3 DNA: TGTGCCAGCACATCCGGGACAGGGGGCGAAAAACTGTTTTTT; CDR3 protein: CASTSGTGGEKLFF
V gene: TRBV4-1; clone size: .; D gene: TRBD1; J gene: TRBJ1-2; CDR3 DNA: TGCGCCAGCAGCCAAACCGACAGGGCTCATCATGGCTACACCTTC; CDR3 protein: CASSQTDRAHHGYTF
V gene: TRBV5-4; clone size: few; D gene: TRBD1; J gene: TRBJ1-6; CDR3 DNA: TGTGCCAGCAGCTTGGACAGGGGAAATAATTCACCCCTCCACTTT; CDR3 protein: CASSLDRGNNSPLHF
V gene: TRBV13; clone size: .; D gene: .; J gene: TRBJ1-3; CDR3 DNA: TGTGCCAGCAGCTTAGCGGGATCTGGAAACACCATATATTTT; CDR3 protein: CASSLAGSGNTIYF
V gene: TRBV19; clone size: .; D gene: TRBD1; J gene: TRBJ1-2; CDR3 DNA: TGTGCCAGTAGTAAGGACAGGGGGCAGAATGGCTACACCTTC; CDR3 protein: CASSKDRGQNGYTF
V gene: TRBV9; clone size: .; D gene: .; J gene: TRBJ2-5; CDR3 DNA: TGTGCCAGCAGCGTAGGCGATAGCGAAGAGACCCAGTACTTC; CDR3 protein: CASSVGDSEETQYF
V gene: TRBV5-6; clone size: .; D gene: TRBD1; J gene: TRBJ1-4; CDR3 DNA: TGTGCCAGCAGCACCTCAGGGGGAACTAATGAAAAACTGTTTTTT; CDR3 protein: CASSTSGGTNEKLFF
V gene: TRBV9; clone size: .; D gene: TRBD2; J gene: TRBJ2-1; CDR3 DNA: TGTGCCAGCAGCGCCGCCTTAGGAGCGGGGCTAATCTACAATGAGCAGTTCTTC; CDR3 protein: CASSAALGAGLIYNEQFF
V gene: TRBV5-1; clone size: few; D gene: .; J gene: TRBJ1-2; CDR3 DNA: TGCGCCAGCAGCTTGGACCCAAGCGGTGGCTACACCTTC; CDR3 protein: CASSLDPSGGYTF
V gene: TRBV6-5; clone size: .; D gene: TRBD1; J gene: TRBJ2-5; CDR3 DNA: TGTGCCAGCAACCCGGGACAGGGTGTTCAAGAGACCCAGTACTTC; CDR3 protein: CASNPGQGVQETQYF
V gene: TRBV7-6; clone size: .; D gene: TRBD1; J gene: TRBJ1-3; CDR3 DNA: TGTGCCAGCAGCTCCCGGACAGGGGACGGAAACACCATATATTTT; CDR3 protein: CASSSRTGDGNTIYF
V gene: TRBV7-6; clone size: .; D gene: .; J gene: TRBJ2-1; CDR3 DNA: TGTGCCAGCAGTTCCGGAGGCCAGGCGGCCTACAATGAGCAGTTCTTC; CDR3 protein: CASSSGGQAAYNEQFF
V gene: TRBV7-9; clone size: .; D gene: .; J gene: TRBJ1-1; CDR3 DNA: TGTGCCAGCAGCCCCTGGGGAGGGGGGGACACTGAAGCTTTCTTT; CDR3 protein: CASSPWGGGDTEAFF
V gene: TRBV25-1; clone size: .; D gene: TRBD1; J gene: TRBJ2-7; CDR3 DNA: TGTGCCAGCAGCCACAGGGGGGCCTACGAGCAGTACTTC; CDR3 protein: CASSHRGAYEQYF
V gene: TRBV28; clone size: .; D gene: .; J gene: TRBJ1-5; CDR3 DNA: TGTGCCAGCAGTTTTGGACAGCCCAATCAGCCCCAGCATTTT; CDR3 protein: CASSFGQPNQPQHF
V gene: TRBV9; clone size: .; D gene: .; J gene: TRBJ2-2; CDR3 DNA: TGTGCCAGCAGCGTAGTTTCTCCAGCGGGCCTGGGTACCGGGGAGCTGTTTTTT; CDR3 protein: CASSVVSPAGLGTGELFF